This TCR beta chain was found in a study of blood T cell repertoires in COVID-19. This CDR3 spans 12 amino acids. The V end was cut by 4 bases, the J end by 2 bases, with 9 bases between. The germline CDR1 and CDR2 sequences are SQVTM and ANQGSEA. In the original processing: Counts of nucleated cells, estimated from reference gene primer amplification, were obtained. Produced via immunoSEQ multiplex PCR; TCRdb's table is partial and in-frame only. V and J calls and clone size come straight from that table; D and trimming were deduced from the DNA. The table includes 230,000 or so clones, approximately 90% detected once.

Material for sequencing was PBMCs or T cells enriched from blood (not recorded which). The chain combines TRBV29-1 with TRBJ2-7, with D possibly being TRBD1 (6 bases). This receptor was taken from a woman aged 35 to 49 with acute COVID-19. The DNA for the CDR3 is TGCAGCGTTGGTGACAGGCCCTACGAGCAGTACTTC. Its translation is CSVGDRPYEQYF.